This T cell receptor (beta chain) was captured in a study of CD8+CD57+ T cells in acquired aplastic anemia. Study-level background: Sorted cells (CD4+ and CD8+) yielded DNA amounts that averaged roughly 3 ug. Study-wide findings and caveats: Roughly 30 CD8+ CDR3 sequences occurred in both the patients and the controls. Levels of CD8+ Simpson's diversity were not significantly distinct in patients versus controls.

Ten or more counts support this clonotype. The antigen remains undetermined. The CDR3 extends over 12 amino acids. Germline V CDR1 and CDR2: MNHEY, SVGEGT. V lost 6 bases, J lost 7 bases, and 10 bases lay in between. The use of genomic DNA as template underpinned the TCR beta VDJ and CDR3 profiling. One entry per CDR3 protein results from TCRdb running MiXCR on the reads. The sample includes 300,000 or so distinct CDR3 sequences, around 60% seen only once; the top ten take roughly 8%. This sequence joins TRBV6-2 or TRBV6-3 and TRBJ1-5, with D hard to call. The sequenced material came from sorted CD4+, CD8+, or CD8+CD57+ T cells (not recorded which) from PBMCs. This TCR derives from a human donor with severe aplastic anemia or a healthy control (not recorded which). This chain's CDR3 is CASSPQQQPQHF. In nucleotides, the CDR3 is TGTGCCAGCAGCCCCCAACAACAGCCCCAGCATTTT.